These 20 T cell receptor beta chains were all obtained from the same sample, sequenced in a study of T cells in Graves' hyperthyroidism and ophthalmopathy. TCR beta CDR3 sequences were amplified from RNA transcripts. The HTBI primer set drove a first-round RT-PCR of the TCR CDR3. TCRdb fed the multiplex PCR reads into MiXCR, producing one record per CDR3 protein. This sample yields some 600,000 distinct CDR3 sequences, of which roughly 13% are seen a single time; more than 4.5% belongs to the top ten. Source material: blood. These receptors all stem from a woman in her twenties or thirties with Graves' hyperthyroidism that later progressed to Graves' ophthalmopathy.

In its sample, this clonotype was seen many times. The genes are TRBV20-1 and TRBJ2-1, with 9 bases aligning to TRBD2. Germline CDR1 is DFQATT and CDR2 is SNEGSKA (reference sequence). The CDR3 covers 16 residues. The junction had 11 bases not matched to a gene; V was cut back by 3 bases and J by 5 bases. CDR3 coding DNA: TGCAGTGCTAGTCCGGCTAGCGGGACGCACGACAATGAGCAGTTCTTC. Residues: CSASPASGTHDNEQFF.

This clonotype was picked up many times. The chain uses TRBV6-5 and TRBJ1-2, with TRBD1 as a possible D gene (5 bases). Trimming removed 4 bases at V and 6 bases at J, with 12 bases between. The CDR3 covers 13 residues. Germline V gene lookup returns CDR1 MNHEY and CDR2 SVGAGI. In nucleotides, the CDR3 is TGTGCCAGCAGTTCGGGACCGGGCGATGGCTACACCTTC. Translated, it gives CASSSGPGDGYTF.

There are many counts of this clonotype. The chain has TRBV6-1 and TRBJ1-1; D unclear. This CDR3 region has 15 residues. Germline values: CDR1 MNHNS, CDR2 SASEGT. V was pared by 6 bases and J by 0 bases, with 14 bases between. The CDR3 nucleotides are TGTGCCAGCAGCCCCTCGGCAGTATTGAACACTGAAGCTTTCTTT. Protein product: CASSPSAVLNTEAFF.

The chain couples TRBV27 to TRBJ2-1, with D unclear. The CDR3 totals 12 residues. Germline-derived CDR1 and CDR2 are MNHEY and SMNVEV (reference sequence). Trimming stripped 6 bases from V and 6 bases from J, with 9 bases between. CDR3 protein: CASSSISNEQFF. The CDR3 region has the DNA TGTGCCAGCAGCTCGATCAGCAATGAGCAGTTCTTC.

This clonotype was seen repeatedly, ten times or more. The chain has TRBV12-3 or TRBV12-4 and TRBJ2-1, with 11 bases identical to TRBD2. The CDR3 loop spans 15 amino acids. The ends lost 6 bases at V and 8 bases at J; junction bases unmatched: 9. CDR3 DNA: TGTGCCAGCAGATCTTTAGCGGGAGGGCCCGATGAGCAGTTCTTC. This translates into CASRSLAGGPDEQFF.

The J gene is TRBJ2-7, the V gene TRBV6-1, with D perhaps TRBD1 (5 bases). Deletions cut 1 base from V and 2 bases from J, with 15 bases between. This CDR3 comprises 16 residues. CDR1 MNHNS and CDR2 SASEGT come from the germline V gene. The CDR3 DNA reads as TGTGCCAGCAGTGAAGTAGGGCAGGGTCCCACCTACGAGCAGTACTTC. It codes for CASSEVGQGPTYEQYF.

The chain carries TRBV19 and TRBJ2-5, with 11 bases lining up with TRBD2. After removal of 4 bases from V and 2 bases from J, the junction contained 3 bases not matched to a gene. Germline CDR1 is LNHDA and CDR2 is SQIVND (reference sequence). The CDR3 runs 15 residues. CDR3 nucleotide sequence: TGTGCCAGTAGTACCCGACTAGCGGGACAAGAGACCCAGTACTTC. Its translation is CASSTRLAGQETQYF. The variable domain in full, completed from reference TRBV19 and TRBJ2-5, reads DGGITQSPKYLFRKEGQNVTLSCEQNLNHDAMYWYRQDPGQGLRLIYYSQIVNDFQKGDIAEGYSVSREKKESFPLTVTSAQKNPTAFYLCASSTRLAGQETQYFGPGTRLLVL.

In nucleotides, the CDR3 is TGTGCCAGCAGCGGAGGACTAGCGGACGAGCAGTACTTC. Amino acid sequence: CASSGGLADEQYF. The chain carries TRBV5-6 and TRBJ2-7, with TRBD2 identical over 10 bases. J lost 5 bases, V lost 4 bases, and 3 bases had no gene match. Germline loops: CDR1 SGHDT, CDR2 YYEEEE. This CDR3 spans 13 amino acids.

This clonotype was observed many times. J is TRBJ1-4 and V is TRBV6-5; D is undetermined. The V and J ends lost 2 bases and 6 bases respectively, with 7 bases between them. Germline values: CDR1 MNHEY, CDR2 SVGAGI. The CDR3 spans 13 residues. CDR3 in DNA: TGTGCCAGCAGTTACCCACCTCATGAAAAACTGTTTTTT. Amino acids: CASSYPPHEKLFF.

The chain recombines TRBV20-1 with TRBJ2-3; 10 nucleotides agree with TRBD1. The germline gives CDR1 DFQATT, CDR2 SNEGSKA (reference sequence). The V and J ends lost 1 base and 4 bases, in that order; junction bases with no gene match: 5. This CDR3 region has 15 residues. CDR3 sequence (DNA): TGCAGTGCTAGAGCCGGGACAGGGGAGTCAGATACGCAGTATTTT. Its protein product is CSARAGTGESDTQYF.

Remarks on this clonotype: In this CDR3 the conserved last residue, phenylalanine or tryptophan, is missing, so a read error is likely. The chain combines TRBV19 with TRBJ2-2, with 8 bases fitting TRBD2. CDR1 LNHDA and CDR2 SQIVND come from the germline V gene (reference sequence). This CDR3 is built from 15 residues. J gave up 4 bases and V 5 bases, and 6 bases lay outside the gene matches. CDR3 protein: CASSGVAGITGELFL. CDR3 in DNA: TGTGCCAGTAGTGGTGTAGCGGGAATCACCGGGGAGCTGTTTCTT.

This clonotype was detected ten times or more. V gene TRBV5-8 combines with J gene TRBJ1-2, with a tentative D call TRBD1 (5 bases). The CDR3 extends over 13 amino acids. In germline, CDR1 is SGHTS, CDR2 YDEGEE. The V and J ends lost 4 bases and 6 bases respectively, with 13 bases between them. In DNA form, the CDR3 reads TGTGCCAGCAGCCTGTCGGGGGAAGATGGCTACACCTTC. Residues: CASSLSGEDGYTF.

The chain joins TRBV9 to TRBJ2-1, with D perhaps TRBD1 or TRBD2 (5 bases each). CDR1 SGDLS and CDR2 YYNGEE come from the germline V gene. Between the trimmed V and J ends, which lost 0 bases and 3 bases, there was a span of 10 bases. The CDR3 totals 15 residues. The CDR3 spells CASSVGGLGYNEQFF. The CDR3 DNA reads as TGTGCCAGCAGCGTAGGGGGGTTGGGCTACAATGAGCAGTTCTTC.

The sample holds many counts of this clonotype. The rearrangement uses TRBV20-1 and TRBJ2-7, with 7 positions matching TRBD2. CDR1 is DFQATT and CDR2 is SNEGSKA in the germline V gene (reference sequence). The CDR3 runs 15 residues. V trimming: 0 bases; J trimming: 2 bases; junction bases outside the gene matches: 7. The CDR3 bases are TGCAGTGCTAGAGAACCAGCGGGACCTCCCTACGAGCAGTACTTC. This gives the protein CSAREPAGPPYEQYF.

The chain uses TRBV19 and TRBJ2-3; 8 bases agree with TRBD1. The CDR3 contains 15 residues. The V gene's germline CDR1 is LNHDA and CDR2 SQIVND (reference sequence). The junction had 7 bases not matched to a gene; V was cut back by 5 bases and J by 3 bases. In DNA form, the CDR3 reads TGTGCCAGTAGTTGGGCCGGGACAGGAACAGATACGCAGTATTTT. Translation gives CASSWAGTGTDTQYF.

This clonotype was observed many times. Here the CDR3 reads CASKETSGTHNEQFF. The CDR3 region has the DNA TGCGCCAGCAAGGAGACTAGCGGGACCCACAATGAGCAGTTCTTC. V gene TRBV5-1 combines with J gene TRBJ2-1; 11 bases are a match to TRBD2. Germline CDR1 SGHRS, CDR2 YFSETQ. J was trimmed by 5 bases and V by 6 bases; bases with no gene match: 7. This CDR3 has 15 amino acids.

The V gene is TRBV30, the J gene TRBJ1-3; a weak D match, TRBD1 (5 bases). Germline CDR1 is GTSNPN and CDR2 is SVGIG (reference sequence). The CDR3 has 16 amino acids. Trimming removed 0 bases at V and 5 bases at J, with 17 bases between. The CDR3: CAWSVGRTRDRNTIYF. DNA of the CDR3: TGTGCCTGGAGTGTAGGTCGGACCCGGGACCGAAACACCATATATTTT.

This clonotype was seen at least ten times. The CDR3 DNA reads as TGCAGCGTTGAAAAGAACCAGCCGTACGAGCAGTACTTC. Encoded protein: CSVEKNQPYEQYF. The chain joins TRBV29-1 to TRBJ2-7, with D unresolved. Germline V lookup: CDR1 SQVTM, CDR2 ANQGSEA. The V end was cut by 2 bases, the J end by 4 bases, with 12 bases between. This CDR3 is 13 amino acids long.

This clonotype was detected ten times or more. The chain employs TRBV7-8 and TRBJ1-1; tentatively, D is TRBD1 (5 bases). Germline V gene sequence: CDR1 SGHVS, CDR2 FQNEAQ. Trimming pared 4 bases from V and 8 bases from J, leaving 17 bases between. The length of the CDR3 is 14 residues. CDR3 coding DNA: TGTGCCAGCAGCTACACCACTGCCGGGACCGAAGCTTTCTTT. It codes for CASSYTTAGTEAFF.

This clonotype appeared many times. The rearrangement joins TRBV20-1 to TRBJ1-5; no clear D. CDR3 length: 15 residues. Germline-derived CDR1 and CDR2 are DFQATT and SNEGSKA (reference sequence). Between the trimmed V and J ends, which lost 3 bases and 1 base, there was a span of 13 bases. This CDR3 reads CSARAYPGSNQPQHF. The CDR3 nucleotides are TGCAGTGCTAGGGCCTACCCCGGGAGCAATCAGCCCCAGCATTTT.